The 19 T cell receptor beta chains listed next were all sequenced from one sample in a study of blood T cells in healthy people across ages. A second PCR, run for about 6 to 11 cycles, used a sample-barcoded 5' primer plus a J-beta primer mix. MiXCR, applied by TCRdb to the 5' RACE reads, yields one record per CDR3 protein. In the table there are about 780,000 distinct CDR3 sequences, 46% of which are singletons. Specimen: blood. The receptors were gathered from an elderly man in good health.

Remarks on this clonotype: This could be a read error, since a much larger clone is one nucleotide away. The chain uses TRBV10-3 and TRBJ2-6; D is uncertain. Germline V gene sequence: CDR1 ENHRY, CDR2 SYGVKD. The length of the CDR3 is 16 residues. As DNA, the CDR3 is TGTGCCATCAGTGAACGCGGATTCTCTGGGACCAACGTCCTGACTTTC. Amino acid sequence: CAISERGFSGTNVLTF.

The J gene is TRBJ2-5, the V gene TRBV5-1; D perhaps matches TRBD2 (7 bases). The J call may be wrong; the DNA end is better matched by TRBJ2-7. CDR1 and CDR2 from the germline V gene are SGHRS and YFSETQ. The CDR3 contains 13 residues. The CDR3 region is CASRGASNYEQYF. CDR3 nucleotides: TGCGCCAGCCGGGGGGCCTCTAACTACGAGCAGTACTTC.

The chain's CDR3 is CASSVEGGGNQPQHF. In nucleotides, the CDR3 is TGTGCCAGCAGTGTAGAGGGGGGGGGCAATCAGCCCCAGCATTTT. The chain recombines TRBV6-1 with TRBJ1-5; tentative D call: TRBD1 (6 bases). The V end lost 4 bases, the J end lost 2 bases, and 12 bases lay between the germline ends. From germline, CDR1 is MNHNS and CDR2 SASEGT. The CDR3 covers 15 residues.

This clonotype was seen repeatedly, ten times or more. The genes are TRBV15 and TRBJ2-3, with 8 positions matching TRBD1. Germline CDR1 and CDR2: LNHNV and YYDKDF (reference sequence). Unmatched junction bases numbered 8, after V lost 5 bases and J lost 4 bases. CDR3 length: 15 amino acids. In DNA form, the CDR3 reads TGTGCCACCAGCCTGGACAGGGAAAGGGCAGATACGCAGTATTTT. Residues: CATSLDRERADTQYF.

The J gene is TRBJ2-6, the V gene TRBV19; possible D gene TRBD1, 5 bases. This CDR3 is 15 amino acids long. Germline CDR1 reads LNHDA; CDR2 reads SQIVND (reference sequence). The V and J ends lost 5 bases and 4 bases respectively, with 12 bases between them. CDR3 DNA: TGTGCCAGTAGTCTAAGACAGTCCGGGGCCAACGTCCTGACTTTC. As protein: CASSLRQSGANVLTF.

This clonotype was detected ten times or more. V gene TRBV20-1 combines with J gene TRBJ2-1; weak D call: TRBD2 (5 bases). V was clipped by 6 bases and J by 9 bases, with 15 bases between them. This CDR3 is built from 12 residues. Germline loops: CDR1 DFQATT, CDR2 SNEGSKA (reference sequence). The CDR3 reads CSASSGRGEQFF. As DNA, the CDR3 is TGCAGTGCCAGTTCCGGTCGGGGTGAGCAGTTCTTC.

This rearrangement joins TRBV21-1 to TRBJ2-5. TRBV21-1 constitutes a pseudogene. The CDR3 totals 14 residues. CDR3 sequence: CASSHRPIVRTQYF. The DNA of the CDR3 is TGTGCCAGCAGCCACCGTCCAATTGTGAGGACCCAGTACTTC.

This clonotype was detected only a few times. For the CDR3, the DNA is TGTGCCAGCAGCAAAGACGGGAGGGCGTCGGTTAGCTCCTACGAGCAGTACTTC. It specifies CASSKDGRASVSSYEQYF. The V and J genes are TRBV27 and TRBJ2-7; 8 bases align to TRBD2. Germline V CDR1 and CDR2: MNHEY, SMNVEV (reference sequence). The CDR3 is 18 residues long. The trim removed 6 bases at V and 0 bases at J, leaving 16 bases unmatched.

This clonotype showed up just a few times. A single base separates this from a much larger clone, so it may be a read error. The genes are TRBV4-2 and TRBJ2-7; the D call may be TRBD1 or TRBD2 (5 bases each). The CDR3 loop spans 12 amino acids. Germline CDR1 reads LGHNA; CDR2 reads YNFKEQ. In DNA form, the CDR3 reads TGTGCCGGCAGCCAAGAGGGGTACGAGCAGTACTTC. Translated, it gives CAGSQEGYEQYF.

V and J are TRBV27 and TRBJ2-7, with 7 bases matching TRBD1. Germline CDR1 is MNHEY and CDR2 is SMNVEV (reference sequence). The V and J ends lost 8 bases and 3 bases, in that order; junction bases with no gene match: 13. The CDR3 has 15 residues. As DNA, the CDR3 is TGTGCCAGCGGCCCGGACAGGTCCCCCTTCTACGAGCAGTACTTC. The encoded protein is CASGPDRSPFYEQYF.

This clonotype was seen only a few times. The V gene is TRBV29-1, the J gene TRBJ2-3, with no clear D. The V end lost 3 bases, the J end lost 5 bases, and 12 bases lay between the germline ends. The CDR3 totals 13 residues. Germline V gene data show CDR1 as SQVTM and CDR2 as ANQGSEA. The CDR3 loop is CSVDRSTGDTQYF. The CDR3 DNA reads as TGCAGCGTTGATCGATCGACTGGAGATACGCAGTATTTT.

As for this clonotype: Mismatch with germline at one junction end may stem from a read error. This chain's CDR3 is CASSQPSTDTRYF. The CDR3 region has the DNA TGCGCCAGCAGCCAACCAAGCACAGATACGCGGTATTTT. This chain links TRBV5-1 with TRBJ2-3; no clear D gene. This CDR3 has 13 amino acids. Germline CDR1 SGHRS, CDR2 YFSETQ.

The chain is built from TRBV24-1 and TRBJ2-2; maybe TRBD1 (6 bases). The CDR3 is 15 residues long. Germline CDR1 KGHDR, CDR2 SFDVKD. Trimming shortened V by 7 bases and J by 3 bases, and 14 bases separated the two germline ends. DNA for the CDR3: TGTGCCACCAGCAGGGGTTGGGGTGACACCGGGGAGCTGTTTTTT. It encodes CATSRGWGDTGELFF.

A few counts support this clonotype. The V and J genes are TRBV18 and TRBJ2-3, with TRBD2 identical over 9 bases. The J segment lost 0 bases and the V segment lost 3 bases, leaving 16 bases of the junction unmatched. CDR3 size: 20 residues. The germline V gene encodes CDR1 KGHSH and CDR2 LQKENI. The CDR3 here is CASSPLAPGTSRASTDTQYF. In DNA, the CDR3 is TGTGCCAGCTCACCCTTAGCGCCCGGGACTAGCAGAGCTAGCACAGATACGCAGTATTTT.

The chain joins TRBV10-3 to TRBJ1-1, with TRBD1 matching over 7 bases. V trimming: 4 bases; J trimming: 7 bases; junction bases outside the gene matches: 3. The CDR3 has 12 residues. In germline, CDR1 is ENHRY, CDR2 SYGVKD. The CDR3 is CAISGNRGEAFF. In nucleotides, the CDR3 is TGTGCCATCAGTGGTAACAGGGGTGAAGCTTTCTTT.

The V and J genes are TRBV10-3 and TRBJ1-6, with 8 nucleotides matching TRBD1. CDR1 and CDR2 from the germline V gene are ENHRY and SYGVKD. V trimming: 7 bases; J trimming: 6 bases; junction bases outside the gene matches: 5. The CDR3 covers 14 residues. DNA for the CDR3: TGTGCCATCAAACCGGGACAGGTTAATTCACCCCTCCACTTT. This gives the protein CAIKPGQVNSPLHF.

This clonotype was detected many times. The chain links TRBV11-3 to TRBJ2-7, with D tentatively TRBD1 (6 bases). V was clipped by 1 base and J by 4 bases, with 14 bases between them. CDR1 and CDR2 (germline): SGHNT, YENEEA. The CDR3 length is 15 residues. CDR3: CASSLVAGALYEQYF. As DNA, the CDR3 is TGTGCCAGCAGCTTAGTAGCAGGGGCCTTATACGAGCAGTACTTC.

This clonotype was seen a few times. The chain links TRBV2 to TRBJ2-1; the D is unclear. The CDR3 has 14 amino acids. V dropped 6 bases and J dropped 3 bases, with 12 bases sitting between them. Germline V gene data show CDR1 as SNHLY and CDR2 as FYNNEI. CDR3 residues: CASRAVAGYNEQFF. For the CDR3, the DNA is TGTGCCAGCAGGGCCGTGGCAGGCTACAATGAGCAGTTCTTC. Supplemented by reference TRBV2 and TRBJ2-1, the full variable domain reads EPEVTQTPSHQVTQMGQEVILRCVPISNHLYFYWYRQILGQKVEFLVSFYNNEISEKSEIFDDQFSVERPDGSNFTLKIRSTKLEDSAMYFCASRAVAGYNEQFFGPGTRLTVL.

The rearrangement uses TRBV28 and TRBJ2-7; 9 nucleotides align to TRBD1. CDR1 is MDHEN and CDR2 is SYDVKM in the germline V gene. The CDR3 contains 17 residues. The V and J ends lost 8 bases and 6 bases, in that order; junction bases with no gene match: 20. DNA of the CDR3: TGTGCCAGCGGTATGCCCGGGACAGGGATCAACCTTGGCGAGCAGTACTTC. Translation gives CASGMPGTGINLGEQYF.